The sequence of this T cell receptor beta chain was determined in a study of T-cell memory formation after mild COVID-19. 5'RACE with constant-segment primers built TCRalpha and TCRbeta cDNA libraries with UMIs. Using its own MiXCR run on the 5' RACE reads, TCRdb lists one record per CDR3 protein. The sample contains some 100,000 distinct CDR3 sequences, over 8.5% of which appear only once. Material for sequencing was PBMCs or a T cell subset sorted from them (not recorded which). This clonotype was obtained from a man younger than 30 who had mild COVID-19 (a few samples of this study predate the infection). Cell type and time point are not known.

The CDR3 coding sequence is TGCAGCGGTATTACAGTGAACACTGAAGCTTTCTTT. This encodes CSGITVNTEAFF. The genes are TRBV29-1 and TRBJ1-1, with D uncertain. The V and J ends lost 7 bases and 0 bases respectively, with 9 bases between them. The CDR3 loop spans 12 amino acids. Per the germline V gene, CDR1 is SQVTM and CDR2 is ANQGSEA.